Given below is one T cell receptor (beta chain) in context. Its antigen remains unidentified. No quality values exist for individual bases; no much larger clone is one base distant. In the first month after transplant, blood samples were collected up to 4 times, and after that at least monthly when available. From its cysteine to its phenylalanine, the CDR3 spans 14 amino acids. Only the CDR3 DNA is retained, 42 bases long and in frame from the first base. CDR1 SGHRS and CDR2 YFSETQ were looked up in the germline V gene. V drops 0 bases and J drops 3 bases, leaving 9 bases in between. Library preparation employed the immunoSEQ multiplex PCR assay. For most patients, genomic DNA was subjected to high-throughput TCR-beta CDR3 sequencing by Adaptive Biotechnologies. Concerning the study's data processing: Adaptive's ImmunoSEQ software was the source of the TCR sequencing data for about 20 patients, while three other patients were processed with MiXCR and VDJtools. Because the origin of CDR3 nucleotide sequences shared between donor and recipient could not be assigned, those sequences were removed. To count as alloreactive, a clone needed at least 2-fold expansion over unstimulated cells and a minimum CFSE-low frequency of 0.002% (template counts) or 0.001% (read counts). Mappable clones were those detected in sequenced pre-transplant spleen, lymph node, or MLR CFSE-low populations of the donor or recipient. The cumulative frequency of alloreactive clones was calculated as a percentage of all sequences, weighted by copy number. The clones in this table, taken by TCRdb from immuneACCESS, are in-frame only. Not every clone is retained; where verified, under half of the shortfall comes from an unresolved V gene, and the cause of the rest is unknown. From that table come the V and J calls and clone size; the DNA was used to work out D and trimming. The sample profile shows about 98,000 clones; roughly 82% of them were found once. The ten largest clones add up to 1.4% of the sample.

This specimen comes from a study of graft-versus-host responses after intestinal transplantation (dated by TCRdb to about 2021). Context from the whole study: Recipients received multivisceral, liver-intestinal, or isolated intestinal transplants. Every recipient was given anti-thymocyte globulin induction, followed by roughly 3 years of maintenance tacrolimus and steroids. After intestinal transplantation, graft-versus-host and host-versus-graft alloreactive T cell clones were followed in the graft, circulation and bone marrow using bulk TCR-beta CDR3 sequencing. To identify alloreactive clones, pre-transplant mixed lymphocyte reaction products were sequenced and then compared with unstimulated pre-transplant donor and recipient T cells. A cohort of 20 to 25 intestinal transplant recipients, including one retransplant, was enrolled, and 3 patients lacking pretransplant specimens were excluded. Donor T cell macrochimerism was defined as a peak of at least 4% donor T cells among recipient peripheral blood mononuclear cells. Instead of going to the commercial service, samples from a few later patients were sequenced in-house on an Illumina MiSeq and processed with MiXCR.

Overall study results and their limits: Early after transplant, peak levels of circulating GvH clones were associated with declines in HvG clones. Conclusions were limited by the relatively low number and heterogeneity of intestinal transplant patients. High GvH to HvG T cell clonal ratios were observed in the allografts of patients with donor T cell macrochimerism. GvH clones were found in recipient bone marrow, and some of the GvH clones appeared earlier in ileal mucosa or blood, which is consistent with an intestinal mucosal origin.

Here the sequenced sample was PBMCs, taken 255 days after intestinal transplant. This sequence was found in a human patient who received an intestinal transplant, so some T cells may come from the graft donor. The rearrangement joined TRBV5-1 to TRBJ2-5, with an unclear D gene assignment. In nucleotides, the sequence is TGCGCCAGCAGCTTGGGAGCACCTAAAGAGACCCAGTACTTC. Translated, this is CASSLGAPKETQYF.